This passage covers 20 T cell receptor beta chains from one sample sequenced in a study of blood T cell repertoires in COVID-19. Data came from immunoSEQ multiplex PCR; TCRdb stores just in-frame clones and leaves some out. The repertoire holds 150,000 to 200,000 clones, with about 89% as singletons. Sequences were obtained from peripheral blood. Receptor source: a man in his forties with acute or convalescent COVID-19.

This chain uses TRBV6-5 with TRBJ1-2; D remains ambiguous. This CDR3 has 13 amino acids. V shed 2 bases and J shed 5 bases, with 9 bases lying between them. CDR1 MNHEY and CDR2 SVGAGI come from the germline V gene. CDR3 nucleotide sequence: TGTGCCAGCAGTTACGGGCCTGGGTATGGCTACACCTTC. Amino acids: CASSYGPGYGYTF.

This sequence joins TRBV6-5 and TRBJ2-2; weak D call: TRBD1 (6 bases). CDR1 MNHEY and CDR2 SVGAGI come from the germline V gene. CDR3 size: 14 residues. V was shortened by 8 bases and J by 0 bases, with 10 bases between the two germline ends. The CDR3 sequence: CASRQASNTGELFF. CDR3 nucleotide sequence: TGTGCCAGCCGACAGGCCTCGAACACCGGGGAGCTGTTTTTT.

This chain links TRBV6-1 with TRBJ1-5; TRBD1 is a possible D gene (5 bases). This CDR3 spans 13 amino acids. CDR1 MNHNS and CDR2 SASEGT come from the germline V gene. V was pared by 1 base and J by 6 bases, with 7 bases between. The CDR3 DNA reads as TGTGCCAGCAGTGAAGTCGACAGTCAGCCCCAGCATTTT. It codes for CASSEVDSQPQHF.

The gene calls are TRBV7-9 and TRBJ1-3; 7 nucleotides align to TRBD1. The length of the CDR3 is 14 residues. Germline assignment: CDR1 SEHNR and CDR2 FQNEAQ (reference sequence). J lost 4 bases, V lost 2 bases, and 2 bases had no gene match. The CDR3 DNA sequence: TGTGCCAGCAGCTTACTGACAGGGGGAAACACCATATATTTT. Protein sequence: CASSLLTGGNTIYF.

The chain has TRBV7-9 and TRBJ2-7; D possibly corresponds to TRBD2 (5 bases). Trimming pared 0 bases from V and 3 bases from J, leaving 9 bases between. CDR1 is SEHNR and CDR2 is FQNEAQ in the germline V gene (reference sequence). The CDR3 is 14 amino acids. In DNA form, the CDR3 reads TGTGCCAGCAGCTTAGCGAGGGCGGGCTACGAGCAGTACTTC. As protein: CASSLARAGYEQYF.

The chain employs TRBV24-1 and TRBJ1-2; 7 bases line up with TRBD1. Germline-derived CDR1 and CDR2 are KGHDR and SFDVKD. The V segment lost 3 bases and the J segment 4 bases; nucleotides outside the gene matches: 4. This CDR3 region has 14 residues. The CDR3 reads CATSDATGSYGYTF. CDR3 in DNA: TGTGCCACCAGTGATGCGACAGGGTCCTATGGCTACACCTTC.

This chain joins TRBV6-5 and TRBJ1-1; D uncertain. CDR3 length: 13 residues. In germline, CDR1 is MNHEY, CDR2 SVGAGI. The V gene lost 5 bases and the J gene lost 5 bases, with 12 bases spanning the gap. The CDR3, as DNA: TGTGCCAGCAGTCGGGTCCGTGGGACTGAAGCTTTCTTT. Translated: CASSRVRGTEAFF.

The chain is built from TRBV7-9 and TRBJ1-5; 7 nucleotides match TRBD1. The CDR3 totals 14 residues. Germline V gene data show CDR1 as SEHNR and CDR2 as FQNEAQ (reference sequence). V shed 4 bases and J 3 bases; nucleotides not matched to a gene: 3. CDR3 loop: CASSSGQFNQPQHF. The CDR3 DNA sequence: TGTGCCAGCAGCTCGGGACAGTTCAATCAGCCCCAGCATTTT.

V and J are TRBV13 and TRBJ2-2; 16 positions agree with TRBD2. Germline CDR1 and CDR2: PRHDT and FYEKMQ (reference sequence). J was trimmed by 4 bases and V by 5 bases; bases with no gene match: 7. The CDR3 has 18 amino acids. CDR3 amino acids: CASSRGLAGGPVTGELFF. The CDR3 nucleotides are TGTGCCAGCAGCCGGGGACTAGCGGGGGGGCCTGTCACCGGGGAGCTGTTTTTT.

J is TRBJ2-5 and V is TRBV5-1, with no clear D. V lost 5 bases, J lost 1 base, and 9 bases lay in between. CDR1 is SGHRS, CDR2 YFSETQ, per germline. This CDR3 comprises 13 residues. The CDR3 nucleotides read TGCGCCAGCAGGAGGAGCAGCCAAGAGACCCAGTACTTC. This gives the protein CASRRSSQETQYF.

The chain employs TRBV9 and TRBJ1-2, with 9 bases aligning to TRBD1. Losses at the gene ends were 4 bases for V and 2 bases for J; bases not matched to a gene: 6. The CDR3 totals 15 residues. CDR1 is SGDLS and CDR2 is YYNGEE in the germline V gene. This chain's CDR3 is CASSPGQGNNYGYTF. The CDR3 bases are TGTGCCAGCAGCCCCGGACAGGGGAACAACTATGGCTACACCTTC.

This chain joins TRBV14 and TRBJ2-2, with D possibly being TRBD1 (5 bases). CDR3 length equals 14 residues. Germline V lookup: CDR1 SGHDN, CDR2 FVKESK. V shed 4 bases and J shed 0 bases, with 6 bases lying between them. This CDR3 is CASSRTPNTGELFF. The CDR3 nucleotides are TGTGCCAGCAGCCGGACACCGAACACCGGGGAGCTGTTTTTT.

V and J are TRBV6-5 and TRBJ1-3, with D tentatively TRBD1 (6 bases). The CDR3 extends over 15 amino acids. CDR1 and CDR2 from the germline V gene are MNHEY and SVGAGI. Trimming cost V 5 bases and J 1 base, with 12 bases left between them. In nucleotides, the CDR3 is TGTGCCAGCAGTCCTCAAACAGGGTCTGGAAACACCATATATTTT. As protein: CASSPQTGSGNTIYF.

J is TRBJ1-2 and V is TRBV4-2, with a weak D call TRBD1 (6 bases). Trimming took 0 bases from V and 8 from J, leaving 16 bases between them. CDR3 length: 15 residues. Germline CDR1 LGHNA, CDR2 YNFKEQ. CDR3 loop: CASSQEEEGGVGYTF. In DNA form, the CDR3 reads TGTGCCAGCAGCCAAGAAGAGGAAGGGGGGGTCGGCTACACCTTC.

The rearrangement joins TRBV6-5 to TRBJ2-3; TRBD2 matches 7 bases. Germline trimming cut 4 bases from V and 0 bases from J; bases unmatched to any gene: 4. Germline V gene lookup returns CDR1 MNHEY and CDR2 SVGAGI. The length of the CDR3 is 15 residues. The CDR3: CASSSSGPSTDTQYF. The CDR3 region has the DNA TGTGCCAGCAGTTCTAGCGGTCCTAGCACAGATACGCAGTATTTT.

The rearrangement links TRBV12-5 to TRBJ1-5; D remains unclear. Germline CDR1 reads LGHNT; CDR2 reads FRNRAP. The CDR3 covers 14 residues. Between the trimmed V and J ends, which lost 2 bases and 3 bases, there was a span of 8 bases. CDR3 sequence: CASGLTGYNQPQHF. In nucleotides, the CDR3 is TGTGCTAGTGGTTTGACGGGGTACAATCAGCCCCAGCATTTT.

The chain uses TRBV6-2 or TRBV6-3 and TRBJ2-5; the D gene is possibly TRBD2 (6 bases). The CDR3 loop spans 15 amino acids. The germline CDR1 and CDR2 sequences are MNHEY and SVGEGT. The V gene lost 2 bases and the J gene lost 1 base, with 11 bases spanning the gap. This chain's CDR3 is CASSYAGHGQETQYF. CDR3 bases: TGTGCCAGCAGTTACGCGGGGCACGGCCAAGAGACCCAGTACTTC.

As DNA, the CDR3 is TGTGCCAGCAGCTCTATCGGGGGGCGCAACACTGAAGCTTTCTTT. The encoded protein is CASSSIGGRNTEAFF. The chain links TRBV7-3 to TRBJ1-1; the D gene is possibly TRBD1 (6 bases). The ends were cut back, 4 bases at V and 2 bases at J, with 14 bases in the middle. The CDR3 is made up of 15 amino acids. The germline gives CDR1 SGHTA, CDR2 FQGTGA. The full variable domain, in which reference TRBV7-3 and TRBJ1-1 provide the parts outside the CDR3, is GAGVSQTPSNKVTEKGKYVELRCDPISGHTALYWYRQSLGQGPEFLIYFQGTGAADDSGLPNDRFFAVRPEGSVSTLKIQRTERGDSAVYLCASSSIGGRNTEAFFGQGTRLTVV.

The chain is built from TRBV25-1 and TRBJ1-5, with 10 bases identical to TRBD1. The CDR3 contains 15 residues. The germline CDR1 and CDR2 sequences are MGHDK and SYGVNS. J was trimmed by 12 bases and V by 3 bases; bases with no gene match: 11. CDR3 coding DNA: TGTGCCAGCAGTGACTCCTCGACAGGGGGCAGGGTCCAGCATTTT. This gives the protein CASSDSSTGGRVQHF.

CDR3 coding DNA: TGTGCCAGCTCACCTTCGGACAGGGGAGGCGGCTACACCTTC. It is translated as CASSPSDRGGGYTF. The chain is built from TRBV18 and TRBJ1-2, with 9 positions matching TRBD1. Germline loops: CDR1 KGHSH, CDR2 LQKENI. V shed 3 bases, J shed 8 bases, and the junction held 7 bases outside the gene matches. The CDR3 runs to 14 residues.